Listed below are T cell receptor beta chains from one sample, sequenced in a study of blood T cell repertoires in COVID-19. Clones were sequenced by immunoSEQ multiplex PCR, and TCRdb holds only the in-frame ones, with some missing. Among some 330,000 clones, more than 85% were seen once, and the ten largest hold under 20%. The source material was PBMCs or T cells enriched from blood (not recorded which). The receptors here all came from a woman aged 25 to 39 who had recovered from COVID-19. The CDR3 runs from the conserved cysteine through the conserved F or W. The order of the fields is clone size, D gene, V gene, J gene, CDR3 DNA, CDR3 protein. A D gene is named only where the DNA matches it firmly. Rows give clone size only sometimes, using once, few, many, or a class for an expanded clone.

>-|-|TRBV5-1|TRBJ1-2
TGCGCCAGCGCACGTAGATCTAAGGGGGCTAACTATGGCTACACCTTC
CASARRSKGANYGYTF
>-|-|TRBV5-4|TRBJ2-1
TGTGCCAGCAGCTTGGCGTTTGATGAGCAGTTCTTC
CASSLAFDEQFF
>-|-|TRBV12-3/TRBV12-4|TRBJ1-1
TGTGCCAGCAGACTGGGGCCGAACACTGAAGCTTTCTTT
CASRLGPNTEAFF
>-|TRBD1|TRBV9|TRBJ1-1
TGTGCCAGCAGTGTCGCGGGTAGGGGGCGGGGTGAAGCTTTCTTT
CASSVAGRGRGEAFF
>-|-|TRBV6-1|TRBJ2-7
TGTGCCAGCAGTGGAGACCCTCCAGGGCCCTTCGAGCATTACGAGCAGTACTTC
CASSGDPPGPFEHYEQYF
>-|-|TRBV7-2|TRBJ1-1
TGTGCCAGCAGCGCGTCTGGGAGGATGAACACTGAAGCTTTCTTT
CASSASGRMNTEAFF
>-|-|TRBV2|TRBJ1-6
TGTGCCAGCAGTGAGACAGCAAGCCTCTATAATTCACCCCTCCACTTT
CASSETASLYNSPLHF
>-|TRBD1|TRBV7-2|TRBJ1-2
TGTGCCAGCAGCTTAAAGGGGGCGGACTATGGCTACACCTTC
CASSLKGADYGYTF
>-|-|TRBV2|TRBJ1-2
TGTGCCAGCAGACTCACAGGATATGGCTACACCTTC
CASRLTGYGYTF
>-|TRBD1|TRBV7-9|TRBJ1-3
TGTGCCAGCAGCTTAAATATAGGGGGCATGGACACCATATATTTT
CASSLNIGGMDTIYF
>-|-|TRBV12-5|TRBJ1-2
TGTGCTAGTGGTTTTGCCGGGAGGCTCGAAGTTAACTATGGCTACACCTTC
CASGFAGRLEVNYGYTF
>-|-|TRBV5-1|TRBJ2-7
TGCGCCAGCAGTAGCAGGGAACTCCTCAGCTCCTACGAGCAGTACTTC
CASSSRELLSSYEQYF
>-|TRBD1|TRBV7-2|TRBJ1-3
TGTGCCAGCAGCTTAGTAGGGGGCGCACAGGGAAACACCATATATTTT
CASSLVGGAQGNTIYF
>-|-|TRBV5-8|TRBJ1-6
TGTGCCAGCAGCCCGAGGTGGCAGTATAATTCACCCCTCCACTTT
CASSPRWQYNSPLHF
>once|TRBD1|TRBV28|TRBJ2-2
TGTGCCAGCAGACGACAGGGGGCAGAAACCGGGGAGCTGTTTTTT
CASRRQGAETGELFF
>-|TRBD1|TRBV18|TRBJ1-6
TGTGCCAGCTCACCACTCAAGCAGGGGGGCAATTCACCCCTCCACTTT
CASSPLKQGGNSPLHF
>-|TRBD1|TRBV20-1|TRBJ2-7
TGCAGTGCTAGTAGACCGGGACAGGGGACCTACGAGCAGTACTTC
CSASRPGQGTYEQYF
>-|TRBD1|TRBV5-1|TRBJ1-1
TGCGCCAGCAGCCTCGAACCGGGACAGATCACTGAAGCTTTCTTT
CASSLEPGQITEAFF